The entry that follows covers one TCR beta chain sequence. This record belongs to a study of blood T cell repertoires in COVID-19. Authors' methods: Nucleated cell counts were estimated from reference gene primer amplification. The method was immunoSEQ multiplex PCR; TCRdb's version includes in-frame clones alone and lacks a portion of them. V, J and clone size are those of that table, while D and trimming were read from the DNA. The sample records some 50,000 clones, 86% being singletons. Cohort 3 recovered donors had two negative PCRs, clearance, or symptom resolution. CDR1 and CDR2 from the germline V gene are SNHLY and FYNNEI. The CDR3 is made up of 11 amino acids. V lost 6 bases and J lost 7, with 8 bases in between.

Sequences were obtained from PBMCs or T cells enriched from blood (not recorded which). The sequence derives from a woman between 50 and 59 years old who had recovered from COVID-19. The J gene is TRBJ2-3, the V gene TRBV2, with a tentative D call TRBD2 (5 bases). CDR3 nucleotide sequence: TGTGCCAGCAGCCTGACTAATACGCAGTATTTT. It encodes CASSLTNTQYF.